This note documents a single T cell receptor beta chain sequence. Assay: immunoSEQ multiplex PCR; the TCRdb copy retains only in-frame clones and omits some. The sample gives some 74,000 clones, around nine tenths of which show up once; roughly 5% is in the top ten. This sample is drawn from a study of control samples from healthy donors and cancer patients. The CDR3 length is 14 residues. Germline CDR1 is PRHDT and CDR2 is FYEKMQ (reference sequence). The junction had 6 bases not matched to a gene; V was cut back by 5 bases and J by 8 bases. This TCR came from a woman between 45 and 60 years old in good health. The rearrangement joins TRBV13 to TRBJ2-2; TRBD2 agrees at 9 bases. Input material: blood. The CDR3 DNA follows: TGTGCCAGCAGCCCAGCGGGGGGTCGAGGGGAGCTGTTTTTT. It is translated as CASSPAGGRGELFF.